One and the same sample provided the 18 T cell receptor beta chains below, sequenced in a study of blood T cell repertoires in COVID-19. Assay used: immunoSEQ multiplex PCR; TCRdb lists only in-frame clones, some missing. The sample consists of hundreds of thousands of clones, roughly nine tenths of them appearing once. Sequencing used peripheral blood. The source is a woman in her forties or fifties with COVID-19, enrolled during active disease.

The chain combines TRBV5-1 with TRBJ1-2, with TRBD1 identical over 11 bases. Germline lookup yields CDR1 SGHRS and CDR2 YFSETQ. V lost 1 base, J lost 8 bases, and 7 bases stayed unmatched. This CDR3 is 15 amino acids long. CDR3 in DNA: TGCGCCAGCAGCTTGCGGGGACAGGGGGAGGAAGGCTACACCTTC. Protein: CASSLRGQGEEGYTF.

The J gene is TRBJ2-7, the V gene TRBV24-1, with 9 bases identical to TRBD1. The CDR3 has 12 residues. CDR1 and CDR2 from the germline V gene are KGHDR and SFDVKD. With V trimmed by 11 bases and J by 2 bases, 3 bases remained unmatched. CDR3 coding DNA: TGTGCCATCCGGGACAGGGCCTACGAGCAGTACTTC. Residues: CAIRDRAYEQYF.

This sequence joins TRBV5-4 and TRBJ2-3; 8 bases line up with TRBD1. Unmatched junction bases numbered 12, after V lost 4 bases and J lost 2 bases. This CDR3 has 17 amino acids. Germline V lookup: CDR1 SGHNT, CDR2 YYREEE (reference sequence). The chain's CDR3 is CASSPRQGPEITDTQYF. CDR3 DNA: TGTGCCAGCAGCCCGAGACAGGGGCCGGAAATCACAGATACGCAGTATTTT. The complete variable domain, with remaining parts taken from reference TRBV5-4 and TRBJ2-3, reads ETGVTQSPTHLIKTRGQQVTLRCSSQSGHNTVSWYQQALGQGPQFIFQYYREEENGRGNFPPRFSGLQFPNYSSELNVNALELDDSALYLCASSPRQGPEITDTQYFGPGTRLTVL.

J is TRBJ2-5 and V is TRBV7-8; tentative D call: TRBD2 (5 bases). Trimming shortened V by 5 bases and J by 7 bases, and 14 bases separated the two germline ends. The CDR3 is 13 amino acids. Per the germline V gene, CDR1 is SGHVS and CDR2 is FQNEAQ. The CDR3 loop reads CASSEGEPLTQYF. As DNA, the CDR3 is TGTGCCAGCAGCGAGGGAGAACCCTTGACCCAGTACTTC.

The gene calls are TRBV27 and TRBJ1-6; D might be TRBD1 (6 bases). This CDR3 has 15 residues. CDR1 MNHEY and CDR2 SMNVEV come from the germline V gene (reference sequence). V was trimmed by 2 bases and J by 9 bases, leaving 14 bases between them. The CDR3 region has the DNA TGTGCCAGCAGTTTACTCGGGCAGGGGTCTTCACCCCTCCACTTT. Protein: CASSLLGQGSSPLHF.

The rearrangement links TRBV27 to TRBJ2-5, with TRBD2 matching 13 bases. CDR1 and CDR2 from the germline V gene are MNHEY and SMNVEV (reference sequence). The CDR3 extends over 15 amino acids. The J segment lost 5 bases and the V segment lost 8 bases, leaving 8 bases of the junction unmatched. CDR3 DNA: TGTGCCAGCCGACCCGGGACTAGCGGGGAGGAGACCCAGTACTTC. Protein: CASRPGTSGEETQYF.

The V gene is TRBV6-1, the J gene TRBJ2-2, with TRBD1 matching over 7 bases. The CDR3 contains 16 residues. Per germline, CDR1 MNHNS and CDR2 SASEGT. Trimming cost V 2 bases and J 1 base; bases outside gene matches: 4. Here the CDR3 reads CASSEIQGRNTGELFF. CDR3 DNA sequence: TGTGCCAGCAGTGAAATACAGGGGAGGAACACCGGGGAGCTGTTTTTT.

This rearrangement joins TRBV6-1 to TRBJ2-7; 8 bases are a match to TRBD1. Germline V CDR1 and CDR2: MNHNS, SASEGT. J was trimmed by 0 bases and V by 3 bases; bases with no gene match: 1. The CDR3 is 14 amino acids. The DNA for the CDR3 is TGTGCCAGCAGTGAGGACAGGGACTCCTACGAGCAGTACTTC. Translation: CASSEDRDSYEQYF.

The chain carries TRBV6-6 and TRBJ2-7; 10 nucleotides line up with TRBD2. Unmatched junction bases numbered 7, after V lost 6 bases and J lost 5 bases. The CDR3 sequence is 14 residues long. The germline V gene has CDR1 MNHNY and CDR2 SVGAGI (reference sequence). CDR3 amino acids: CASSLSGGAHEQYF. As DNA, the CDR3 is TGTGCCAGCAGCCTGAGCGGGGGGGCCCACGAGCAGTACTTC.

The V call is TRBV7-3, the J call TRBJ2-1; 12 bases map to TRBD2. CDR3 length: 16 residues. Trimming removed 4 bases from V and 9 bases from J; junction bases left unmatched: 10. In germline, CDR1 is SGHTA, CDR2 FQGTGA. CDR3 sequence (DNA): TGTGCCAGCAGCTCCCGAACTAGCGGGGGGTCGGGTGAGCAGTTCTTC. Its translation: CASSSRTSGGSGEQFF.

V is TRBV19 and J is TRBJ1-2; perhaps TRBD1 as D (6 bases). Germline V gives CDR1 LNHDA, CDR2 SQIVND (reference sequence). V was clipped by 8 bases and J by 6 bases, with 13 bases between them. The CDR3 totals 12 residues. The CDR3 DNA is TGTGCCAGTTCCCTCTACAGGGATGGCTACACCTTC. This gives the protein CASSLYRDGYTF.

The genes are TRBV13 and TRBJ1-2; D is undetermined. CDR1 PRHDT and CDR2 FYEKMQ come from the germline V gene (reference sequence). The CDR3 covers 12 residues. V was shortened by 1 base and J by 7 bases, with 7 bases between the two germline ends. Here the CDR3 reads CASSLEGGGYTF. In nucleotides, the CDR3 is TGTGCCAGCAGCTTAGAAGGAGGTGGCTACACCTTC.

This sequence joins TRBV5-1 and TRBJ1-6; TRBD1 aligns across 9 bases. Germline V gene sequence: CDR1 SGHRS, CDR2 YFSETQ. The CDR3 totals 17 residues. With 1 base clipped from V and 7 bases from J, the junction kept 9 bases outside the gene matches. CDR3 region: CASSLRAPGQGNSPLHF. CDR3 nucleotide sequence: TGCGCCAGCAGCTTGAGAGCACCGGGACAGGGAAATTCACCCCTCCACTTT.

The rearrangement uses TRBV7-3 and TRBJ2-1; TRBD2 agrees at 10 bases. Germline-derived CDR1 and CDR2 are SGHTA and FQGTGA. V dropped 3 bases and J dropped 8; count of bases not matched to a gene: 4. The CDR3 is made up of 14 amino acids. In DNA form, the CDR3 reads TGTGCCAGCAGCTTCGGACTAGCGGCGGATGAGCAGTTCTTC. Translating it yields CASSFGLAADEQFF.

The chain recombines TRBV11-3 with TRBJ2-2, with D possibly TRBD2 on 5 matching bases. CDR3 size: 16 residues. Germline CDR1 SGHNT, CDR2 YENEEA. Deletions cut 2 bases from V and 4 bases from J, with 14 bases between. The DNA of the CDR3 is TGTGCCAGCAGCTTAATGCCGGGAAAGGCCACCGGGGAGCTGTTTTTT. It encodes CASSLMPGKATGELFF.

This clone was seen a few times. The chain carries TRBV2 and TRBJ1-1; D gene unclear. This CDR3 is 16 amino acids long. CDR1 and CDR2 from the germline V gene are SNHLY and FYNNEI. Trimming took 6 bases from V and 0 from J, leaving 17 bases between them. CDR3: CASSATHPRLNTEAFF. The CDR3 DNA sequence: TGTGCCAGCAGCGCAACCCACCCCCGGTTGAACACTGAAGCTTTCTTT.

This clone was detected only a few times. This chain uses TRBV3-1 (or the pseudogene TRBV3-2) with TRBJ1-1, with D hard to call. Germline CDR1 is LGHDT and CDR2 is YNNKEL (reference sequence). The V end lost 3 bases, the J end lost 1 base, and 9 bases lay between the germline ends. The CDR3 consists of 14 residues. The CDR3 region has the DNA TGTGCCAGCAGCCACCGAGCCCGGAACACTGAAGCTTTCTTT. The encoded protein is CASSHRARNTEAFF.

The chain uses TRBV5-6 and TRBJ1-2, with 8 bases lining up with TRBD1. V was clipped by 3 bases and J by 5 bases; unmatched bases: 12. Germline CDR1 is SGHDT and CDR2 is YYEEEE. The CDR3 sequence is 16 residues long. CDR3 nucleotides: TGTGCCAGCAGCTCCTTTCGCAGGGGGCAATTATATGGCTACACCTTC. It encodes CASSSFRRGQLYGYTF.